This T cell receptor (beta chain) was recovered during a study of identical twins. The CDR3 runs to 12 residues. Trimming pared 2 bases from V and 6 bases from J, leaving 8 bases between. Per the germline V gene, CDR1 is SGHKS and CDR2 is YYEKEE (reference sequence). The cDNA had a unique molecular identifier and a template-switch universal primer site. TCRdb itself ran the 5' RACE reads through MiXCR, one entry per CDR3 protein. This table has 520,000 or so distinct CDR3 sequences, roughly a fifth appearing once. These data were also filed under a second study, of T cells expressing NK-cell markers. That study reports: The study sequenced eight donors, seven HCMV-seropositive and one seronegative.

The receptor was isolated from a woman aged 18 to 35 in good health. The chain links TRBV5-5 to TRBJ1-2; D is ambiguous. The sample taken for sequencing was CD4+ T cells sorted from blood. The CDR3 reads CASSFEGHGYTF. CDR3 DNA sequence: TGTGCCAGCAGCTTTGAAGGCCATGGCTACACCTTC.